The clone carrying this T cell receptor (beta chain) was found many times. This sample was included in a study of spatial heterogeneity in lung cancer. The CDR3 totals 14 residues. V gave up 1 base and J gave up 14 bases, with 20 bases separating them. Germline-derived CDR1 and CDR2 are LGHDT and YNNKEL (reference sequence). The time point here: sample taken at primary tumor resection. Using its own MiXCR run on the 5' RACE reads, TCRdb lists one record per CDR3 protein. The repertoire holds more than 60,000 distinct CDR3 sequences, with roughly 8% as singletons. The sequence was collected from a male donor with early-stage non-small cell lung cancer. This material consisted of PBMCs, taken at surgery. The chain employs TRBV3-1 and TRBJ2-5; possible D gene TRBD1, 6 bases. The chain's CDR3 is CASSQAGGGFEGYF. Here the CDR3 DNA reads TGTGCCAGCAGCCAAGCTGGGGGCGGTTTTGAGGGCTACTTC.